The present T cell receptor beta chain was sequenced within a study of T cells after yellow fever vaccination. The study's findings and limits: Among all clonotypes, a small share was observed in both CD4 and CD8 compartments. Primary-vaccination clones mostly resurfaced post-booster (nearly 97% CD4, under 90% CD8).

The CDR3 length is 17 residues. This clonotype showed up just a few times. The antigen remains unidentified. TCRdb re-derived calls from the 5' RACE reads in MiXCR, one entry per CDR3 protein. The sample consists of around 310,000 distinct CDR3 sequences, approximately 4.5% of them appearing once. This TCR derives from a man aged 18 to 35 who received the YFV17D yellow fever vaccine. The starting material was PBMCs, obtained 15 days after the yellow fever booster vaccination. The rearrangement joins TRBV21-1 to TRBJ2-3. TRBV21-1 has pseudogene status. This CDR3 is CASFIHMERPNTDTQYF. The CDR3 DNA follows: TGTGCCAGCTTCATACACATGGAGAGGCCTAACACAGATACGCAGTATTTT.